The T cell receptor beta chain described here comes from a study of human T cells and chemical hapten exposure (dated by TCRdb to the early 2020s). At the level of the whole study: For sensitization, 2% DPC in acetone was applied to a 2 cm by 2 cm area of upper inner arm skin. Roughly 30 alopecia patients provided blood for TCR sequencing at one to four time points (pre-sensitization, 2, 6 and 24 weeks). Weekly therapeutic DPC doses were additionally applied to the scalp of patients throughout the approximately 24-week study period. Blood samples were taken from patients before sensitization (week 0) and at 2, 6 and about 24 weeks after DPC sensitization. This study followed changes in the peripheral blood TCR repertoire in vivo during primary and secondary sensitization of alopecia patients to the hapten diphenylcyclopropenone (DPC). The libraries were sequenced as a pool, and the TCR yield per sample differed mostly because of small variations in library volumes within the pool. The mostly female patient cohort included alopecia areata with under or over 50% scalp involvement, alopecia totalis and alopecia universalis. Patch testing was performed on the upper back with Finn chambers containing 0.01% DPC, and the patch tests were scored after 6 days according to International Contact Dermatitis Research Group standards. The full study reports these points: After repeated subsampling, changes were observed in the strength of the expansion versus patch-test correlation and in the threshold at which the correlation became significant. Because all patients had alopecia, a presumed autoimmune disease, the immune response of the patients might differ from that of healthy individuals. Expanded TCRs formed significantly more large CDR3 similarity clusters than pre-sensitization or healthy control sets, consistent with antigen-driven responses. Patch test score correlated positively with the number of PT1 expanded TCRs, reaching significance at thresholds 8, 16 and 32 but not at 4. No change with DPC sensitization was found in the number of TCRs above 1 in 1000 frequency, and no evidence of global repertoire structure alterations was found.

This clonotype was counted many times. What antigen it recognizes has not been identified. Within one base of it there is no much larger clone, and no base qualities were kept. The meaning of the sample's time point label: patch test 1, 2 weeks after DPC sensitization. Per the publication, the treatment or condition label means: therapeutic diphenylcyclopropenone sensitization with weekly scalp DPC. At every patch-test visit, the blood draw took place before the patch test was put on. Patients were considered eligible if aged 18 to 70, diagnosed with alopecia and deemed suitable for DPC therapy, and patients were excluded if pregnant. Total RNA was extracted from unfractionated whole blood collected in Tempus Blood RNA tubes. Receptor libraries were prepared by RACE. TCRdb lists the instrument as NextSeq 500. During library preparation, unique molecular identifiers were attached to individual cDNA molecules so that TCRs could be counted in a quantitative, reproducible way. Each blood RNA sample was used to sequence both TCR alpha and TCR beta chains. In the paper's pipeline: A median of approximately 96,000 TCRs per sample was observed, with a range of about 20,000 to 750,000. The Decombinator software suite was used to annotate the V, J and CDR3 of the TCR reads. For the PS versus PT1 abundance plots, all samples were subsampled to the same number of TCRs (28,000). Expanded TCRs were defined as absent before sensitization and observed at least eight times at the 2-week time point. In-frame beta chains were kept once TCRdb had trimmed the public reads at Q25 with fastp and called clones with MiXCR. Rows are combined by CDR3 protein, so each entry shows the most common genes and DNA. The V and J calls, along with clone size, are taken from TCRdb and not from the paper's own processing. The sample table shows 95,000 or so distinct CDR3 sequences, and over 9.5% are seen once. The ten largest clonotypes hold 2% to 2.5% of the sample.

The TCR originated in a man aged 35 to 55 with alopecia areata. Some clones in this sample may be carry-over from other donors' samples. This specimen was whole blood, taken in connection with sensitization to the hapten diphenylcyclopropenone (DPC).

The nucleotide sequence is TGTGCCAGCAGCTGGGATAGCGGGAGGGAGCAGTTCTTC. The encoded protein is CASSWDSGREQFF. Recombination linked TRBV7-3 to TRBJ2-1; a stretch of 10 junction bases matches TRBD2. Via the germline V gene, CDR1 is SGHTA and CDR2 FQGTGA. Spanning cysteine to phenylalanine, the CDR3 consists of 13 amino acids. Only the CDR3 part of the read is kept: 39 bases, read in frame from the first base. V ends up 4 bases short and J 10 bases short, with an unmatched junction base count of 4.